Here is one T cell receptor (beta chain) with its context. Its antigen is unknown. No base quality values were provided; no much bigger clone lies one nucleotide off. Reading from cysteine to phenylalanine, the CDR3 counts 17 amino acids. Only the CDR3 part of the read is kept: 51 bases, read in frame from the first base. The V end loses 1 base and the J end loses 0 bases, and a stretch of 15 bases separates them. For CDR1 and CDR2, the germline V gene lists SQVTM and ANQGSEA. RNA was extracted using the RNeasy kit, and about 0.45 to 1 ug of the RNA was reverse transcribed with random hexamers. The immunoSEQ multiplex PCR assay, covering 54 Vbeta and 13 Jbeta segments, was used to amplify TCR beta CDR3 regions. PCR amplification bias was corrected using a synthetic template baseline for primer optimization and computational correction. On the study's bioinformatics: Only productive sequences were kept, with reads annotated to V, D and J genes according to IMGT and analyzed in immunoSEQ Analyzer. Clonality was calculated as one minus the Shannon entropy normalized by log2 of the number of productive unique sequences. For each patient and control, public and private clones were evaluated among the 100 most prevalent clones. A clone was defined as Susac-specific if it was absent from the healthy and MS cohorts, from some 1,100 published viral clones and from other ImmuneACCESS disease sequences. Using fastp trimming at Q25 and MiXCR clonotype assembly, TCRdb reanalyzed the public sequencing data and kept in-frame beta chains. For every CDR3 protein sequence, its rows merge into one entry that carries the most common genes and DNA. TCRdb, rather than the study authors, made the V and J calls. Across this sample there are approximately 210,000 distinct CDR3 sequences, with approximately 94% seen only once. The top ten hold around 0.15% of the sample.

This record belongs to a study of CD8 T cells in Susac syndrome (dated by TCRdb to between 2017 and 2020). About the full investigation: Among the sequenced Susac syndrome patients, five or six had clinically active disease and eight were in clinical remission. At blood withdrawal, Susac syndrome patients were therapy-naive, treated with corticosteroids (with IVIg additionally given to some), or treated with IVIg alone. Whether CD8+ T cell activation and differentiation in Susac syndrome was antigen driven was tested using repertoire sequencing.

Peripheral blood CD8+ and CD4+ T cells from healthy donors, Susac syndrome patients and multiple sclerosis patients were profiled using high-throughput TCR beta sequencing. Recently defined diagnostic criteria for definite or probable disease were met by the Susac syndrome patients. Bulk CD8+ and CD4+ T cells were purified by magnetic negative isolation, whereas CD8+ TEMRA cells were enriched by FACS. Blood was collected in EDTA tubes and processed within 24 hours, with PBMCs isolated through density gradient centrifugation. PBMCs intended for TCR sequencing were cryopreserved in liquid nitrogen and thawed later in a water bath at 37 degrees C. The sorted or isolated CD4+, CD8+ and CD8+ TEMRA cells reached a purity of at least 90%. Overall results and qualifications from the work: The number of individuals in the TCR sequencing and HLA analysis was recognized as being relatively small. The CD4+ T cell repertoire of patients with Susac syndrome showed no detectable clonal expansion.

The sequencing input was CD4+ T cells from PBMCs. The chain is encoded by TRBV29-1 joined to TRBJ1-4; no D gene call is confident. The origin of this receptor is a human donor with Susac syndrome. The CDR3 region: CSVEVTGSPATNEKLFF. The sequenced DNA is TGCAGCGTTGAAGTTACGGGGAGCCCAGCAACTAATGAAAAACTGTTTTTT.